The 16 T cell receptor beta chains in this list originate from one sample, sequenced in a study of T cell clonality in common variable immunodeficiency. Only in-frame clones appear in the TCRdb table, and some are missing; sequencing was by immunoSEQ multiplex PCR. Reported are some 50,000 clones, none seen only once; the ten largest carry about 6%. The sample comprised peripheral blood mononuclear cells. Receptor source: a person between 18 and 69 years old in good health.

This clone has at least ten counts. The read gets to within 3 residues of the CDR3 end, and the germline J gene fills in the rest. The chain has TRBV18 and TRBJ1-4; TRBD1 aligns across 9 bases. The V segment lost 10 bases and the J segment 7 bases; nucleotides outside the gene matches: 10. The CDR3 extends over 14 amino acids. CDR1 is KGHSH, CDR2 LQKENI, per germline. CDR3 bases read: TGTGCCACCGAACGACAGGGGGTAGTTGAAAAA. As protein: CATERQGVVEK. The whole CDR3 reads CATERQGVVEKLFF.

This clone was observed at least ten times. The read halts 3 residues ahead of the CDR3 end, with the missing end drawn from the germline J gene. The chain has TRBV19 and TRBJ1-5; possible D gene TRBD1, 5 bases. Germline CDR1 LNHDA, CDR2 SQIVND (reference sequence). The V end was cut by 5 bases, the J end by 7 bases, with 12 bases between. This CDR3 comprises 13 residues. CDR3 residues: CASSGQGRQPQHF. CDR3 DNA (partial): TGTGCCAGTAGTGGGCAGGGCAGGCAGCCC.

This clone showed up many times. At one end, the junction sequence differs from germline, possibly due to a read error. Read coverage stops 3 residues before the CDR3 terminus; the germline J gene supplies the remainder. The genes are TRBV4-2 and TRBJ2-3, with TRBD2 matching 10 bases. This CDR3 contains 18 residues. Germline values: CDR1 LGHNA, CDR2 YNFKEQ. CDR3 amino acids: CASSQDASGGPSTDTQYF. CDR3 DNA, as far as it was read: TGCGCCAGCAGCCAAGATGCTAGCGGGGGCCCGAGCACAGATACG.

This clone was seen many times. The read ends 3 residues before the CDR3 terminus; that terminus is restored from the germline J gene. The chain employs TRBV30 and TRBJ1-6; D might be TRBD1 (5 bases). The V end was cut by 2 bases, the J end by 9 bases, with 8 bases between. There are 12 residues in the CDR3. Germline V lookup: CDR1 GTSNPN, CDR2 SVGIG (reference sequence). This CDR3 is CAWSWRGSPLHF. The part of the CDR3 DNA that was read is TGTGCCTGGAGTTGGAGGGGTTCACCC.

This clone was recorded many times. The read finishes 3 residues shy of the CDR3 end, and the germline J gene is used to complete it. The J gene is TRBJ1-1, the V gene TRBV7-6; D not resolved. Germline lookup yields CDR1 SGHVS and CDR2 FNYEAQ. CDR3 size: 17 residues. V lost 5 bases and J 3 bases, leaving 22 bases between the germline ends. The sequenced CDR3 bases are TGTGCCAGCAGCACCACCCAACGAGGCCGGCGGGACACTGAA. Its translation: CASSTTQRGRRDTE. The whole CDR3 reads CASSTTQRGRRDTEAFF. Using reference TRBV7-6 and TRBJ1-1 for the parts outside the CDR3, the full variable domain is GAGVSQSPRYKVTKRGQDVALRCDPISGHVSLYWYRQALGQGPEFLTYFNYEAQQDKSGLPNDRFSAERPEGSISTLTIQRTEQRDSAMYRCASSTTQRGRRDTEAFFGQGTRLTVV.

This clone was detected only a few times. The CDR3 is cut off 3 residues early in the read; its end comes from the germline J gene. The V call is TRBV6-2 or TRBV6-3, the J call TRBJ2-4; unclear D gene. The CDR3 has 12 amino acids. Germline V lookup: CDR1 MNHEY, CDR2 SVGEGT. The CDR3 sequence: CASRFSNYGQYF. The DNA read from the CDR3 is TGTGCCAGCAGGTTCTCTAACTATGGT.

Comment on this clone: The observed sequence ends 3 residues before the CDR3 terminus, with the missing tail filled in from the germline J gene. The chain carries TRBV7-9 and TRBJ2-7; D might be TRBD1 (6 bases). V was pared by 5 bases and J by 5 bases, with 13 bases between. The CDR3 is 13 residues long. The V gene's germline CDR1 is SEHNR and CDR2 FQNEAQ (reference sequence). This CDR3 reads CASSPRGPDEQYF. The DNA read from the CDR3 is TGTGCCAGCAGCCCCAGGGGCCCGGACGAG.

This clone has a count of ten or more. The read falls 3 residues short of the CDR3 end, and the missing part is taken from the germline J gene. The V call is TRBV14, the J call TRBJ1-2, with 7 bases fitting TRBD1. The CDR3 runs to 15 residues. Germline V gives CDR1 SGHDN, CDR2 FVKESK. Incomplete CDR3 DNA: TGTGCCAGCAGCCCTCAGACAGGGAATTTGCCCGGC. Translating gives CASSPQTGNLPG. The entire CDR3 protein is CASSPQTGNLPGYTF.

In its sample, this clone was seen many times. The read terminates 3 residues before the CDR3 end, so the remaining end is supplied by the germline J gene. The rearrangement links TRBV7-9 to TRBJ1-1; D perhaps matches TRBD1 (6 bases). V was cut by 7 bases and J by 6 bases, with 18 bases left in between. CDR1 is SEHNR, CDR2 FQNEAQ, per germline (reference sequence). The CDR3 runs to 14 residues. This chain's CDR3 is CASKHPQGRAEAFF. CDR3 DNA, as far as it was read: TGTGCCAGCAAGCACCCACAGGGTCGGGCTGAA.

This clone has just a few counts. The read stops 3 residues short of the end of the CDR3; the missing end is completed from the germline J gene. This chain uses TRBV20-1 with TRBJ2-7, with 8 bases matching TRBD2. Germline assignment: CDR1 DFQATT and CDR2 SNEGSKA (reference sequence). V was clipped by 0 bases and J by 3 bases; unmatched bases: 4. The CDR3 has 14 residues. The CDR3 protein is CSARDLRGGYEQYF. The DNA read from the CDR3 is TGCAGTGCTAGAGATTTACGGGGGGGCTACGAG.

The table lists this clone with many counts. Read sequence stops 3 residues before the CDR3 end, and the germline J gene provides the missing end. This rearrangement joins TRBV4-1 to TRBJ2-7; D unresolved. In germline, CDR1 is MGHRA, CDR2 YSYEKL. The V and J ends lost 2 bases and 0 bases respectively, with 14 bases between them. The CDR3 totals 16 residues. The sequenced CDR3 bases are TGCGCCAGCAGCCAATCCCTGACTTTTACCTCCTACGAG. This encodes CASSQSLTFTSYE. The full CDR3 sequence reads CASSQSLTFTSYEQYF.

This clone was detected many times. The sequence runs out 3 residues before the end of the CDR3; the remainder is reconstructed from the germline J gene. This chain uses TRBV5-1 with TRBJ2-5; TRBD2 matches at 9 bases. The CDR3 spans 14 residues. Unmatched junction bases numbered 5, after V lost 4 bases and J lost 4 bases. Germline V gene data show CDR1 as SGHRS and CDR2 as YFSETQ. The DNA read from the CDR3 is TGCGCCAGCAGCGCGGGAGGGAGGAGAGAGACC. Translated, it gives CASSAGGRRET. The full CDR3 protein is CASSAGGRRETQYF. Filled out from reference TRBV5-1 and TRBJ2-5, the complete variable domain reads KAGVTQTPRYLIKTRGQQVTLSCSPISGHRSVSWYQQTPGQGLQFLFEYFSETQRNKGNFPGRFSGRQFSNSRSEMNVSTLELGDSALYLCASSAGGRRETQYFGPGTRLLVL.

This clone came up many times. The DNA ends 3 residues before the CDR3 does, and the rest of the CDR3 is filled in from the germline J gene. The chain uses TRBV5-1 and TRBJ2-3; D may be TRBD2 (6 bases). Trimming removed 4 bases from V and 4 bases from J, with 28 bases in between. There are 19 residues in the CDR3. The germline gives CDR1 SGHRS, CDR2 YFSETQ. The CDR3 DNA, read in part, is TGCGCCAGCAGCCTGGGGAGGTTTTTTCCGGGGGTGGTGCCAGATACG. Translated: CASSLGRFFPGVVPDT. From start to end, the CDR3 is CASSLGRFFPGVVPDTQYF.

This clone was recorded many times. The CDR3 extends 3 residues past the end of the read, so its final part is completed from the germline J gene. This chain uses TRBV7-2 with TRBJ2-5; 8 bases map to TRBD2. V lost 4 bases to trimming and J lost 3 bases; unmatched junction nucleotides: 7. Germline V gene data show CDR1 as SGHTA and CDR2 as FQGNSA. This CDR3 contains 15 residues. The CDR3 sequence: CASSSGLALKETQYF. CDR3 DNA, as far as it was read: TGTGCCAGCAGCTCCGGACTAGCTTTAAAAGAGACC.

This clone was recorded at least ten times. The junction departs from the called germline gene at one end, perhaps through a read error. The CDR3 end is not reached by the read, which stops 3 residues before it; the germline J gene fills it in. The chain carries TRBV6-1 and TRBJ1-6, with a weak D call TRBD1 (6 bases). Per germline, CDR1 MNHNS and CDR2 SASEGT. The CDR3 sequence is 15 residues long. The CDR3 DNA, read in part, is TGTGCCGGCAGTGAGCACAGGGCTACGGCTTCACCC. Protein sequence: CAGSEHRATASP. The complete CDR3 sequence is CAGSEHRATASPLHF.

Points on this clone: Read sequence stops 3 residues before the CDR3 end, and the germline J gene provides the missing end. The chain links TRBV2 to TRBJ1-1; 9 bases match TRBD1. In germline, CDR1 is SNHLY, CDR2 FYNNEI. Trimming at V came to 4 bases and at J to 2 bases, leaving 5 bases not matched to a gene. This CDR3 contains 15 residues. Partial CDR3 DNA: TGTGCCAGCAGTGTACAGGGGGCCCTTAACACTGAA. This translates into CASSVQGALNTE. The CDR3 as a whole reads CASSVQGALNTEAFF.